The rows below give T cell receptor beta chains drawn from one sample of a study of blood T cell repertoires in COVID-19. The table came from immunoSEQ multiplex PCR; TCRdb's copy has only in-frame clones and leaves some out. The profile covers 90,000 or so clones, with 83% appearing a single time and approximately 10% taken by the ten largest. The sequenced sample consisted of peripheral blood. The receptors were gathered from a human donor in a cohort sampled during active COVID-19. CDR3s include the opening cysteine and the closing phenylalanine or tryptophan. A D gene is named only where the DNA matches it firmly. Size tells how often a clone was seen (once, few, many) or the class of an expanded clone, and some rows leave it out.

>TRBV7-8|-|16|-|TRBJ2-5
CASSLFGQRRGETQYF
TGTGCCAGCAGCTTATTTGGGCAGCGTCGGGGTGAGACCCAGTACTTC
>TRBV3-1/TRBV3-2|-|16|TRBD2|TRBJ2-2
CASSQATSGTHGELFF
TGTGCCAGCAGCCAAGCGACTAGCGGGACCCACGGGGAGCTGTTTTTT
>TRBV7-8|few|16|-|TRBJ1-2
CASRPTGGRREKGYTF
TGTGCCAGCAGACCAACTGGAGGCAGGAGGGAGAAAGGCTACACCTTC
>TRBV7-3|once|15|TRBD1|TRBJ2-3
CASSPGTVLTDTQYF
TGTGCCAGCAGCCCTGGGACAGTTCTTACAGATACGCAGTATTTT
>TRBV19|-|14|TRBD1|TRBJ1-4
CASSTGTGHEKLFF
TGTGCCAGTAGCACCGGGACAGGGCATGAAAAACTGTTTTTT
>TRBV19|-|16|-|TRBJ2-6
CASSTGLISGANVLTF
TGTGCCAGTAGTACCGGACTGATCTCTGGGGCCAACGTCCTGACTTTC
>TRBV28|-|11|-|TRBJ2-3
CASARGDTQYF
TGTGCCAGCGCCCGGGGGGATACGCAGTATTTT
>TRBV3-1/TRBV3-2|-|13|TRBD1|TRBJ1-2
CASSRGQSYGYTF
TGTGCCAGCAGCCGGGGACAGAGCTATGGCTACACCTTC
>TRBV7-9|-|13|TRBD1|TRBJ1-1
CASSFTGDTEAFF
TGTGCCAGCAGCTTCACAGGGGACACTGAAGCTTTCTTT
>TRBV6-2/TRBV6-3|once|17|-|TRBJ2-3
CASSYSDGLAGTDTQYF
TGTGCCAGCAGTTACTCGGATGGGCTGGCTGGCACAGATACGCAGTATTTT
>TRBV5-1|once|18|TRBD2|TRBJ2-3
CASSIGGVPAGYTDTQYF
TGCGCCAGCAGCATAGGAGGGGTCCCAGCGGGGTACACAGATACGCAGTATTTT
>TRBV7-3|-|15|TRBD2|TRBJ2-1
CASSLTLAGNNEQFF
TGTGCCAGCAGCTTAACGCTAGCGGGGAACAATGAGCAGTTCTTC
>TRBV9|-|15|TRBD2|TRBJ2-1
CASSVLAGAGNEQFF
TGTGCCAGCAGCGTACTCGCGGGAGCTGGCAATGAGCAGTTCTTC
>TRBV9|-|20|-|TRBJ2-3
CASSLGGTGTGSVLTDTQYF
TGTGCCAGCAGCCTCGGGGGGACGGGAACAGGGAGTGTGCTTACAGATACGCAGTATTTT
>TRBV5-1|-|17|-|TRBJ1-1
CASSLGQTATRNTEAFF
TGCGCCAGCAGCTTAGGACAGACCGCTACTAGGAACACTGAAGCTTTCTTT
>TRBV11-1|once|14|TRBD2|TRBJ2-3
CASSSGLAGDTQYF
TGTGCCAGCAGCTCGGGACTAGCGGGAGATACGCAGTATTTT
>TRBV4-1|-|16|-|TRBJ2-1
CASSQGGRGRHDEQFF
TGCGCCAGCAGCCAAGGAGGTAGGGGCCGGCACGATGAGCAGTTCTTC
>TRBV28|few|15|TRBD1|TRBJ1-2
CASSYELGTAYGYTF
TGTGCCAGCAGCTACGAGTTAGGGACAGCCTATGGCTACACCTTC
>TRBV19|-|15|-|TRBJ1-2
CAASTGGPLGYGYTF
TGTGCCGCCTCTACCGGGGGGCCCCTGGGCTATGGCTACACCTTC
>TRBV7-2|-|16|TRBD2|TRBJ2-1
CASSLSRLAGGNEQFF
TGTGCCAGCAGCTTAAGTAGGCTAGCGGGAGGAAATGAGCAGTTCTTC
>TRBV6-6|-|15|TRBD1|TRBJ1-5
CASSYDRVTNQPQHF
TGTGCCAGCAGTTACGACAGGGTTACCAATCAGCCCCAGCATTTT
>TRBV18|-|15|-|TRBJ1-1
CASSPSGAIGTEAFF
TGTGCCAGCTCACCCTCGGGAGCGATAGGCACTGAAGCTTTCTTT
>TRBV3-1/TRBV3-2|-|14|TRBD1|TRBJ2-5
CASSPPQGEETQYF
TGTGCCAGCAGCCCCCCACAGGGGGAAGAGACCCAGTACTTC
>TRBV28|-|16|-|TRBJ1-1
CASSLPPRQGGTEAFF
TGTGCCAGCAGCCTCCCCCCCCGGCAGGGTGGGACTGAAGCTTTCTTT
>TRBV5-1|-|16|TRBD1|TRBJ2-3
CASSLIGQGGTDTQYF
TGCGCCAGCAGCTTGATTGGACAGGGTGGCACAGATACGCAGTATTTT
>TRBV5-1|-|16|TRBD1|TRBJ2-2
CASSLTTGGYTGELFF
TGCGCCAGCAGCCTCACGACAGGGGGCTACACCGGGGAGCTGTTTTTT
>TRBV3-1/TRBV3-2|-|15|-|TRBJ2-3
CASSQVAASTDTQYF
TGTGCCAGCAGCCAAGTGGCGGCTAGCACAGATACGCAGTATTTT
>TRBV5-1|-|16|TRBD1|TRBJ1-2
CASSFWDRGGDYGYTF
TGCGCCAGCAGCTTTTGGGACAGGGGAGGTGACTATGGCTACACCTTC
>TRBV30|-|13|TRBD1|TRBJ1-3
CASHRGSGNTIYF
TGTGCCTCTCACAGGGGCTCTGGAAACACCATATATTTT
>TRBV3-1/TRBV3-2|-|14|TRBD1|TRBJ1-3
CASSQNRGPDTIYF
TGTGCCAGCAGCCAAAACAGGGGGCCGGACACCATATATTTT
>TRBV7-3|-|13|-|TRBJ2-1
CASRIGRVNEQFF
TGTGCCAGCAGGATCGGCAGGGTCAATGAGCAGTTCTTC
>TRBV2|-|13|-|TRBJ2-1
CANRQILNSEQFF
TGTGCCAACAGACAGATATTAAACTCTGAGCAGTTCTTC
>TRBV28|-|16|TRBD1|TRBJ1-4
CASSIGGGRAVEKLFF
TGTGCCAGCAGTATAGGAGGGGGCCGCGCGGTGGAAAAACTGTTTTTT
>TRBV4-1|-|18|TRBD1|TRBJ2-5
CASSQDPLGQGGLETQYF
TGCGCCAGCAGCCAAGATCCCCTCGGACAGGGCGGTCTGGAGACCCAGTACTTC
>TRBV19|-|16|TRBD1|TRBJ2-2
CASSMHPGQDGGELFF
TGTGCCAGTAGTATGCACCCGGGACAGGACGGAGGGGAGCTGTTTTTT
>TRBV19|-|16|TRBD1|TRBJ2-7
CASSPRRDRGSYEQYF
TGTGCCAGTAGTCCTAGACGGGACAGAGGCTCCTACGAGCAGTACTTC
>TRBV7-2|-|15|-|TRBJ1-5
CASSLGGDSNQPQHF
TGTGCCAGCAGCTTGGGAGGGGATAGCAATCAGCCCCAGCATTTT
>TRBV3-1/TRBV3-2|-|14|-|TRBJ2-5
CASSLSRGWETQYF
TGTGCCAGCAGCCTCTCAAGGGGTTGGGAGACCCAGTACTTC
>TRBV29-1|-|15|-|TRBJ2-3
CSVVFWQGARDTQYF
-
>TRBV7-2|-|18|TRBD1|TRBJ1-5
CASSLQPGQFYSNQPQHF
TGTGCCAGCAGCTTACAGCCGGGACAGTTCTATAGCAATCAGCCCCAGCATTTT
>TRBV7-2|-|16|TRBD1|TRBJ1-2
CASSPLTGQRDYGYTF
TGTGCCAGCAGCCCGTTAACGGGACAGAGAGACTATGGCTACACCTTC
>TRBV5-4|-|14|TRBD1|TRBJ2-5
CASSLGDRQETQYF
TGTGCCAGCAGCTTGGGGGACAGGCAAGAGACCCAGTACTTC
>TRBV13|-|16|-|TRBJ2-7
CASSSTHDSSSYEQYF
TGTGCCAGCAGCTCGACCCACGACAGTAGCTCCTACGAGCAGTACTTC
>TRBV7-9|-|14|TRBD1|TRBJ1-2
CASSSGAQGYGYTF
TGTGCCAGCAGCTCTGGCGCACAGGGGTATGGCTACACCTTC
>TRBV5-1|-|16|TRBD2|TRBJ2-3
CASSLGTGGWTDTQYF
TGCGCCAGCAGCTTGGGTACGGGAGGGTGGACAGATACGCAGTATTTT
>TRBV27|-|13|TRBD2|TRBJ2-7
CAAQREGSYEQYF
TGTGCCGCCCAGCGGGAGGGTTCCTACGAGCAGTACTTC
>TRBV7-2|-|15|TRBD1|TRBJ2-7
CASRPRDRASYEQYF
TGTGCCAGCAGACCCCGGGACAGGGCCTCCTACGAGCAGTACTTC
>TRBV7-2|-|13|TRBD1|TRBJ2-1
CASGQGVYNEQFF
TGTGCCAGCGGACAGGGGGTCTACAATGAGCAGTTCTTC
>TRBV7-9|once|16|-|TRBJ2-1
CASSLSLAGSYNEQFF
TGTGCCAGCAGCTTATCCCTTGCGGGGTCCTACAATGAGCAGTTCTTC
>TRBV3-1/TRBV3-2|-|14|TRBD1|TRBJ1-4
CASSSGGRAEKLFF
TGTGCCAGCAGCTCAGGGGGGCGGGCTGAAAAACTGTTTTTT
>TRBV3-1/TRBV3-2|-|13|-|TRBJ1-5
CASSQDLDQPQHF
TGTGCCAGCAGCCAAGATCTAGATCAGCCCCAGCATTTT
>TRBV6-2/TRBV6-3|-|16|-|TRBJ1-5
CASSYYVLGAGQPQHF
TGTGCCAGCAGTTACTACGTTTTGGGGGCAGGTCAGCCCCAGCATTTT
>TRBV5-6|-|16|TRBD2|TRBJ2-1
CASGYLAGGPNNEQFF
TGTGCCAGCGGATACCTAGCGGGAGGGCCTAACAATGAGCAGTTCTTC
>TRBV6-2/TRBV6-3|-|13|-|TRBJ2-5
CASTPAGIETQYF
TGTGCCAGCACCCCGGCGGGGATAGAGACCCAGTACTTC
>TRBV9|-|16|TRBD2|TRBJ2-5
CASSGTSGVYQETQYF
TGTGCCAGCAGCGGGACTAGCGGAGTGTACCAAGAGACCCAGTACTTC
>TRBV27|once|13|-|TRBJ2-1
CASSFPPRGERFF
TGTGCCAGCAGTTTCCCCCCCCGTGGTGAGCGGTTCTTC
>TRBV7-2|-|15|TRBD1|TRBJ2-7
CASSPQRTGVYEQYF
TGTGCCAGCAGCCCCCAGAGGACAGGGGTATACGAGCAGTACTTC